This entry lists 12 T cell receptor beta chains sequenced from one sample in a study of T-cell memory formation after mild COVID-19. Using its own MiXCR run on the 5' RACE reads, TCRdb lists one record per CDR3 protein. The sample includes fewer than 250,000 distinct CDR3 sequences, 27% of them seen just once. Material for sequencing was PBMCs or a T cell subset sorted from them (not recorded which). Every receptor here comes from an adult woman who had mild COVID-19 (a few samples of this study predate the infection). Cell type and time point are not known.

The chain joins TRBV7-7 to TRBJ2-2; tentatively, D is TRBD1 (6 bases). V lost 5 bases to trimming and J lost 5 bases, with 12 bases between them. The CDR3 consists of 14 residues. Per germline, CDR1 SSHAT and CDR2 FNYEAQ (reference sequence). CDR3 nucleotides: TGTGCCAGCAGCCGACAGGTCGCTACCGGGGAGCTGTTTTTT. Translating gives CASSRQVATGELFF. Full variable domain (rest looked up from reference TRBV7-7 and TRBJ2-2): GAGVSQSPRYKVTKRGQDVTLRCDPISSHATLYWYQQALGQGPEFLTYFNYEAQPDKSGLPSDRFSAERPEGSISTLTIQRTEQRDSAMYRCASSRQVATGELFFGEGSRLTVL.

The chain combines TRBV6-1 with TRBJ2-7, with no clear D. Germline V gives CDR1 MNHNS, CDR2 SASEGT. Trimming left V 1 base short and J 0 bases short, with 10 bases between. CDR3 length: 15 amino acids. The CDR3 sequence is CASSEGWQTSYEQYF. The CDR3, as DNA: TGTGCCAGCAGTGAAGGTTGGCAGACCTCCTACGAGCAGTACTTC.

This clonotype has a single count. The gene calls are TRBV3-1 and TRBJ2-5, with D possibly matching TRBD2 (5 bases). There are 14 residues in the CDR3. Looked up from germline, CDR1 is LGHDT and CDR2 is YNNKEL (reference sequence). Trimming took off 4 bases at V and 4 bases at J, with 13 bases between the two ends. The CDR3, as DNA: TGTGCCAGCAGCCGGGGATATGGAGGAGAGACCCAGTACTTC. Protein: CASSRGYGGETQYF.

This sequence joins TRBV27 and TRBJ1-6; 10 positions match TRBD1. Per germline, CDR1 MNHEY and CDR2 SMNVEV (reference sequence). The length of the CDR3 is 16 residues. The V segment lost 5 bases and the J segment 1 base; nucleotides outside the gene matches: 2. The CDR3 is CASSPGQGSYNSPLHF. The CDR3, as DNA: TGTGCCAGCAGTCCGGGACAGGGGTCCTATAATTCACCCCTCCACTTT.

This clonotype came up a few times. The genes are TRBV2 and TRBJ1-2, with 7 bases lining up with TRBD1. There are 16 residues in the CDR3. Trimming took 0 bases from V and 13 from J; bases not matched to a gene: 17. Looked up from germline, CDR1 is SNHLY and CDR2 is FYNNEI. The CDR3 bases are TGTGCCAGCAGTGAAGCGCAGACAGGGCCTGTCTATGTTGGCACCTTC. Its translation is CASSEAQTGPVYVGTF. The full variable domain, rest sourced from reference TRBV2 and TRBJ1-2, is EPEVTQTPSHQVTQMGQEVILRCVPISNHLYFYWYRQILGQKVEFLVSFYNNEISEKSEIFDDQFSVERPDGSNFTLKIRSTKLEDSAMYFCASSEAQTGPVYVGTFGSGTRLTVV.

The chain links TRBV27 to TRBJ1-3, with a weak D call TRBD1 (6 bases). The CDR3 extends over 15 amino acids. The V end was cut by 0 bases, the J end by 8 bases, with 14 bases between. Germline CDR1 MNHEY, CDR2 SMNVEV (reference sequence). The CDR3 coding sequence is TGTGCCAGCAGTTTATCATTGGGGGCCGCGGACACCATATATTTT. Its protein product is CASSLSLGAADTIYF.

The chain couples TRBV4-2 to TRBJ2-7; 9 bases agree with TRBD2. This CDR3 contains 15 residues. V gave up 3 bases and J gave up 2 bases; unmatched junction bases: 5. Germline assignment: CDR1 LGHNA and CDR2 YNFKEQ. The CDR3 loop is CASSQVIAGAYEQYF. The CDR3 region has the DNA TGTGCCAGCAGCCAGGTCATAGCGGGAGCCTACGAGCAGTACTTC.

This clonotype was seen a handful of times. The V and J genes are TRBV7-3 and TRBJ2-1; 9 nucleotides agree with TRBD1. The V gene end was trimmed by 4 bases and the J gene end by 6 bases; junction bases not matched to a gene: 4. The CDR3 is made up of 14 amino acids. CDR1 SGHTA and CDR2 FQGTGA come from the germline V gene. CDR3 sequence: CASSSGTGSNEQFF. As DNA, the CDR3 is TGTGCCAGCAGCTCCGGGACAGGGTCCAATGAGCAGTTCTTC.

The chain recombines TRBV20-1 with TRBJ2-6, with D tentatively TRBD1 (6 bases). This CDR3 has 13 residues. Deletions cut 0 bases from V and 10 bases from J, with 10 bases between. CDR1 and CDR2 from the germline V gene are DFQATT and SNEGSKA (reference sequence). In nucleotides, the CDR3 is TGCAGTGCTAGAGACAGGGGTCGGAACGTCCTGACTTTC. It translates to CSARDRGRNVLTF.

This clonotype was counted a few times. The V gene is TRBV7-9, the J gene TRBJ2-1; possible D gene TRBD2, 5 bases. Germline CDR1 SEHNR, CDR2 FQNEAQ (reference sequence). The CDR3 consists of 13 residues. V was trimmed by 4 bases and J by 2 bases, leaving 6 bases between them. The CDR3, as DNA: TGTGCCAGCAGCTCCGGGGCCTACAATGAGCAGTTCTTC. This sequence encodes CASSSGAYNEQFF.

This clonotype was seen a few times. V and J are TRBV4-1 and TRBJ2-1; TRBD2 aligns across 7 bases. V trimming: 1 base; J trimming: 7 bases; junction bases outside the gene matches: 13. Germline values: CDR1 MGHRA, CDR2 YSYEKL. This CDR3 is 17 amino acids long. The CDR3 here is CASSQGKMRAGRNEQFF. The CDR3 bases are TGCGCCAGCAGCCAAGGCAAGATGCGGGCCGGGAGGAATGAGCAGTTCTTC.

The chain has TRBV30 and TRBJ1-3, with a possible D match to TRBD1 (5 bases). The ends were cut back, 0 bases at V and 8 bases at J, with 11 bases in the middle. CDR1 and CDR2 (germline): GTSNPN, SVGIG (reference sequence). CDR3 length: 13 residues. CDR3 in amino acids: CAWSVKGVDTIYF. The DNA for the CDR3 is TGTGCCTGGAGTGTAAAAGGGGTGGACACCATATATTTT.